What follows are 4 T cell receptor beta chains derived from one specimen sequenced in a study of graft-versus-host responses after intestinal transplantation. Using immunoSEQ multiplex PCR, the repertoire was profiled, and TCRdb retains in-frame clones only, with some absent. Here the sample spans around 30,000 clones, around four fifths being singletons. The sample was PBMCs, taken 28 days after intestinal transplant. These receptors originate from a human patient who received an intestinal transplant, so some T cells may come from the graft donor.

The rearrangement uses TRBV7-6 and TRBJ2-1, with 8 bases lining up with TRBD2. There are 16 residues in the CDR3. From germline, CDR1 is SGHVS and CDR2 FNYEAQ. J gave up 4 bases and V 5 bases, and 10 bases lay outside the gene matches. The CDR3 DNA reads as TGTGCCAGCAGCCCGTTAAGCGGGAGTAGGTACAATGAGCAGTTCTTC. Its protein is CASSPLSGSRYNEQFF.

The chain couples TRBV6-5 to TRBJ1-1; 10 nucleotides agree with TRBD1. Trimming at V came to 5 bases and at J to 5 bases, leaving 5 bases not matched to a gene. Germline CDR1 reads MNHEY; CDR2 reads SVGAGI. This CDR3 region has 14 residues. CDR3 coding DNA: TGTGCCAGCAGTGAACGGACAGGGGGAACTGAAGCTTTCTTT. It specifies CASSERTGGTEAFF.

CDR3 bases: TGTGCCTGGAGTGTAGGACAGGGGGTAACTTACGAGCAGTACTTC. Amino acid sequence: CAWSVGQGVTYEQYF. The rearrangement uses TRBV30 and TRBJ2-7; 10 bases are shared with TRBD1. V trimming: 0 bases; J trimming: 4 bases; junction bases outside the gene matches: 6. CDR3 length: 15 amino acids. From germline, CDR1 is GTSNPN and CDR2 SVGIG (reference sequence). Drawing the rest from reference TRBV30 and TRBJ2-7, the complete variable domain is SQTIHQWPATLVQPVGSPLSLECTVEGTSNPNLYWYRQAAGRGLQLLFYSVGIGQISSEVPQNLSASRPQDRQFILSSKKLLLSDSGFYLCAWSVGQGVTYEQYFGPGTRLTVT.

The chain is built from TRBV28 and TRBJ2-7; no clear D gene. Looked up from germline, CDR1 is MDHEN and CDR2 is SYDVKM. V lost 3 bases, J lost 5 bases, and 11 bases lay in between. This CDR3 contains 13 residues. The CDR3 here is CASSLVGIHEQYF. As DNA, the CDR3 is TGTGCCAGCAGTTTGGTGGGTATCCACGAGCAGTACTTC.